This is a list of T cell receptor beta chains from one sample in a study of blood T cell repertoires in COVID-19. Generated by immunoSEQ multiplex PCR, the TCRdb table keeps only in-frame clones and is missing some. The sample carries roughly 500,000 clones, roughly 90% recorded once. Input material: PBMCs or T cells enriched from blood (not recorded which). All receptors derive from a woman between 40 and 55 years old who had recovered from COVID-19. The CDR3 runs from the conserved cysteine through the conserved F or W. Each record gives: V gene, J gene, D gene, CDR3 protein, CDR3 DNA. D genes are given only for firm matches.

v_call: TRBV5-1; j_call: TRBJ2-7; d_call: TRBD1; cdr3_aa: CASSFRDRGPYEQYF; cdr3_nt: TGCGCCAGCAGCTTTCGGGACAGGGGGCCCTACGAGCAGTACTTC
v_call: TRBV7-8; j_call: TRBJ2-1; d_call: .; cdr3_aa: CASSLREDSYNEQFF; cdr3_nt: TGTGCCAGCAGCTTAAGAGAAGACTCCTACAATGAGCAGTTCTTC
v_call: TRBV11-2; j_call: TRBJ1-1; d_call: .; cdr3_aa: CASSERSGTSLGEAFF; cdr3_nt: TGTGCCAGCAGCGAGCGATCCGGGACTAGTCTTGGTGAAGCTTTCTTT
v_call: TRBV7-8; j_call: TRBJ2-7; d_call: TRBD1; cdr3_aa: CASSLFIGTGVEQYF; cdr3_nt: TGTGCCAGCAGCTTATTTATCGGGACAGGGGTCGAGCAGTACTTC
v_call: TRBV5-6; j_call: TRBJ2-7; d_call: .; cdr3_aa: CASSQGTYEQYF; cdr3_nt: TGTGCCAGCAGCCAGGGGACGTACGAGCAGTACTTC
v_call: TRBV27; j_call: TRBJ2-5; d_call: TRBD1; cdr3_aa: CASSVTGGALKTQYF; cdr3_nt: TGTGCCAGCAGTGTAACAGGGGGCGCGTTGAAGACCCAGTACTTC
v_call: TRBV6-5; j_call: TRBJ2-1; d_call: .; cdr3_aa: CASSSEDYNEQFF; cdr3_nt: TGTGCCAGCAGTTCTGAGGATTACAATGAGCAGTTCTTC
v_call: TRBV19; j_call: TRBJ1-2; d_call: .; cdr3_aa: CASSTTANYGYTF; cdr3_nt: TGTGCCAGTAGTACGACAGCTAACTATGGCTACACCTTC
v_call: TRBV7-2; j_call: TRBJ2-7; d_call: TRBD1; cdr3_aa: CASSFAGTGGYEQYF; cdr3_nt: TGTGCCAGCAGCTTCGCCGGGACAGGGGGCTACGAGCAGTACTTC
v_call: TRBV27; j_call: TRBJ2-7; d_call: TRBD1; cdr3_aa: CASSPPDRSSYEQYF; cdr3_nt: TGTGCCAGCAGTCCACCGGACAGGAGCTCCTACGAGCAGTACTTC
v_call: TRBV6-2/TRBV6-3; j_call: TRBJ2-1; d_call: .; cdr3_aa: CASSAYVGAPYNEQFF; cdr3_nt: TGTGCCAGCAGTGCGTATGTAGGGGCCCCCTACAATGAGCAGTTCTTC
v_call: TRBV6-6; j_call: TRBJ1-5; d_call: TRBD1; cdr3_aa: CASSYGQGIYQPQHF; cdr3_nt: TGTGCCAGCAGTTACGGACAGGGGATATATCAGCCCCAGCATTTT
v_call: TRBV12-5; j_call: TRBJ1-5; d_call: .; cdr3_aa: CASGAPGLPQPQHF; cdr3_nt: TGTGCTAGTGGTGCCCCCGGTCTTCCTCAGCCCCAGCATTTT
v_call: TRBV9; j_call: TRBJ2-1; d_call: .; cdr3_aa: CASSVGQGASSYNEQFF; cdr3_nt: TGTGCCAGCAGCGTCGGCCAGGGCGCCAGCTCCTACAATGAGCAGTTCTTC
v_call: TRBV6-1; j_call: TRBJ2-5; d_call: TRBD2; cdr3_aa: CASSKGRLAGVGETQYF; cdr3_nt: TGTGCCAGCAGTAAAGGGAGATTAGCGGGAGTCGGGGAGACCCAGTACTTC
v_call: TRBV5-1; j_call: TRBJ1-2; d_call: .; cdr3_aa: CASSLGSGDGYTF; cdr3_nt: TGCGCCAGCAGCTTGGGCTCCGGGGATGGCTACACCTTC
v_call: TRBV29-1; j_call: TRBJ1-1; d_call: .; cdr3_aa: CSVEGGEAFF; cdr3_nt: TGCAGCGTTGAGGGGGGGGAAGCTTTCTTT